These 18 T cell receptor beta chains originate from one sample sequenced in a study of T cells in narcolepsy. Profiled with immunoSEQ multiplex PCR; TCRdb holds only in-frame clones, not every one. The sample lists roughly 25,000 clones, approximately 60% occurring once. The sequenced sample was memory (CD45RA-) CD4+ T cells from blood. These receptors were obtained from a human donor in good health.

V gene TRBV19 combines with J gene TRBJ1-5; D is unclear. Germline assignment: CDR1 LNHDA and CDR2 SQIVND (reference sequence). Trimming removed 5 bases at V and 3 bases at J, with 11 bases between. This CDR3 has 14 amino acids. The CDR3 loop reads CASSLARLNQPQHF. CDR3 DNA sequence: TGTGCCAGTAGTCTAGCCCGGCTCAATCAGCCCCAGCATTTT.

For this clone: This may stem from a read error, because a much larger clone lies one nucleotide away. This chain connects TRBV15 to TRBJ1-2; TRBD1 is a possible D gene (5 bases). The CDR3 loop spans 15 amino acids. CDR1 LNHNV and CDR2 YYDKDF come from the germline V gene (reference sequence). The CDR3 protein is CTTSRDSQGSYGYTF. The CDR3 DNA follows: TGTACCACCAGCAGAGATTCCCAGGGCTCCTATGGCTACACCTTC.

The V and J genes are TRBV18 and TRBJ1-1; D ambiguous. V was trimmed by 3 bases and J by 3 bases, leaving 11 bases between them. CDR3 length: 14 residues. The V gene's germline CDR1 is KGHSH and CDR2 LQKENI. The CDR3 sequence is CASSPQDEDTEAFF. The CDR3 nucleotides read TGTGCCAGCTCACCGCAGGATGAGGACACTGAAGCTTTCTTT.

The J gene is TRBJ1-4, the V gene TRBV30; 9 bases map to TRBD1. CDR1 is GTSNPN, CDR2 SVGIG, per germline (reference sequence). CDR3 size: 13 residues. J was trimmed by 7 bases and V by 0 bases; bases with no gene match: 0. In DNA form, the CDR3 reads TGTGCCTGGAGTGTGGACAGGGGTGAAAAACTGTTTTTT. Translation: CAWSVDRGEKLFF.

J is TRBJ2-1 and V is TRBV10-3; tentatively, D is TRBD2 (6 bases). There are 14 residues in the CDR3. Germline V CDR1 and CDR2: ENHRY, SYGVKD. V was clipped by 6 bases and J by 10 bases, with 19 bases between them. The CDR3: CAIRKGTGTEEQFF. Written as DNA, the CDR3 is TGTGCCATCAGGAAAGGAACCGGGACTGAGGAGCAGTTCTTC.

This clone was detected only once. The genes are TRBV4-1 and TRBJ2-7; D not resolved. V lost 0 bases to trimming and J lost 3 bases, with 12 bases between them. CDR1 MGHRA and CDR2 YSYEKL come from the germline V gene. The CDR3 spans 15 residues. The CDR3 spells CASSQDRGSFYEQYF. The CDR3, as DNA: TGCGCCAGCAGCCAAGATAGAGGCAGCTTCTACGAGCAGTACTTC.

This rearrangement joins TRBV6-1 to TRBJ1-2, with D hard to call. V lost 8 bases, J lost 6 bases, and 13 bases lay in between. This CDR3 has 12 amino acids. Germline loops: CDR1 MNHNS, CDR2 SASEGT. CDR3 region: CASGSPGNGYTF. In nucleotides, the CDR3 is TGTGCCAGCGGAAGCCCTGGGAATGGCTACACCTTC.

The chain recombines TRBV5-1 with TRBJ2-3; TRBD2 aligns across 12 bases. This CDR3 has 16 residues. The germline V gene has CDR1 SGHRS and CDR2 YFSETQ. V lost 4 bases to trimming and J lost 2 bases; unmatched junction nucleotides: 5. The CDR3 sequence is CASSPGLAGLTDTQYF. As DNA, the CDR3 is TGCGCCAGCAGCCCCGGACTAGCGGGGCTCACAGATACGCAGTATTTT.

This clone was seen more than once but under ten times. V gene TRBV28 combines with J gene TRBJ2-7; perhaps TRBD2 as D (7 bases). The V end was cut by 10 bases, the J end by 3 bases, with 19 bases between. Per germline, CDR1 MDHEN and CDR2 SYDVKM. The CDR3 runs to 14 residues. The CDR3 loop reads CATRGGGEHYEQYF. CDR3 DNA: TGTGCCACCAGAGGAGGGGGGGAGCACTACGAGCAGTACTTC.

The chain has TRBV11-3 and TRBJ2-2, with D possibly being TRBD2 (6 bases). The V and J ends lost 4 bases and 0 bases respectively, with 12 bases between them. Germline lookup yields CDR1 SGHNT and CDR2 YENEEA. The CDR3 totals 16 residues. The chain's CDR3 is CASSWGVAANTGELFF. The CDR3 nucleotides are TGTGCCAGCAGCTGGGGGGTAGCGGCGAACACCGGGGAGCTGTTTTTT.

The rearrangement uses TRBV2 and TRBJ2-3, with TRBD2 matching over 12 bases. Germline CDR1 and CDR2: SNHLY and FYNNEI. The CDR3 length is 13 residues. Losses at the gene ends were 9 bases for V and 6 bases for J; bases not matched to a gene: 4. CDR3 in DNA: TGTGCCAGTTCTAGCGGGAGGGCTGATACGCAGTATTTT. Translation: CASSSGRADTQYF.

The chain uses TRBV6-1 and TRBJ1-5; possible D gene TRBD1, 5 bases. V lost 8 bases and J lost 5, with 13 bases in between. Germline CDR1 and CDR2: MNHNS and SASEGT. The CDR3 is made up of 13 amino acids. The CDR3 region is CASRRGRDQPQHF. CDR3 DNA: TGTGCCAGCCGCCGGGGCAGAGATCAGCCCCAGCATTTT.

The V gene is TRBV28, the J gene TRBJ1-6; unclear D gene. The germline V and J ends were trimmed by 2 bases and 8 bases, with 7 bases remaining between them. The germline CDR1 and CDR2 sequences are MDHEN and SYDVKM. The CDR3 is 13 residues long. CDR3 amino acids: CASSLTSYSPLHF. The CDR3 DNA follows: TGTGCCAGCAGTTTAACCAGCTATTCACCCCTCCACTTT.

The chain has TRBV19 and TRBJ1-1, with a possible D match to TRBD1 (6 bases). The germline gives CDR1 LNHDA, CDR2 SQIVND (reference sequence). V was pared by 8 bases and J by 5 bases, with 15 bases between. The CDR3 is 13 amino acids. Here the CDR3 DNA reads TGTGCCAGTGCTACAGGGAGGGATACTGAAGCTTTCTTT. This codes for CASATGRDTEAFF.

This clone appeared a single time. The CDR3 DNA follows: TGCGCCAGCAGGCCGGGGGGCGCATTTGAAGCTTTCTTT. This sequence encodes CASRPGGAFEAFF. The chain recombines TRBV5-1 with TRBJ1-1; perhaps TRBD1 as D (6 bases). This CDR3 contains 13 residues. Trimming shortened V by 5 bases and J by 7 bases, and 15 bases separated the two germline ends. The germline V gene has CDR1 SGHRS and CDR2 YFSETQ.

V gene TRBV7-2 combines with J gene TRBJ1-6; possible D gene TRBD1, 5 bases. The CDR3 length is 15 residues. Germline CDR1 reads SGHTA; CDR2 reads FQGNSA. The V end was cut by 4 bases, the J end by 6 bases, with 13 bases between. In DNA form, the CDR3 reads TGTGCCAGCAGCTCGCGAAGCGGGGCTAATTCACCCCTCCACTTT. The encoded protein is CASSSRSGANSPLHF.

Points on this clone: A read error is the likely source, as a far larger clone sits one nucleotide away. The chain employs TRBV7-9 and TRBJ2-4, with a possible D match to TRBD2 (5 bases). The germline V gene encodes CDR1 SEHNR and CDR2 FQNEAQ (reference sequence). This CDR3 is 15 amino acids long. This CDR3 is CSSKPMEVAKNIQYF. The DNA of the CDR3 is TGTTCCAGCAAGCCCATGGAGGTAGCCAAAAACATTCAGTACTTC.

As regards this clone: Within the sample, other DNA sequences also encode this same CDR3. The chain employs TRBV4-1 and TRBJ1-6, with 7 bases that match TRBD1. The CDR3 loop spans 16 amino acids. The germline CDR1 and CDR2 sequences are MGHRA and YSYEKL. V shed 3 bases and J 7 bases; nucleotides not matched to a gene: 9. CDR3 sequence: CASSQGSGTENSPLHF. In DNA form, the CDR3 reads TGCGCCAGCAGCCAGGGTTCCGGGACAGAAAATTCACCCCTCCACTTT.